One sample yielded the 8 T cell receptor beta chains listed below, sequenced in a study of a mutant IDH1 vaccine in newly diagnosed glioma. These receptors' antigens are unknown. Assay used: immunoSEQ multiplex PCR; TCRdb lists only in-frame clones, some missing. Here the sample spans roughly 29,000 clones, 75% to 90% being singletons. This sample's time point: week 23, last vaccination. Mutant IDH1 20-mer peptide, at 300 ug, made up each vaccine dose, with topical imiquimod. This material consisted of PBMCs, taken from a glioma patient whose treatment included an IDH1 peptide vaccine. The receptors derive from a woman aged 18-29 years with glioma.

V is TRBV4-1 and J is TRBJ2-2, with 8 bases fitting TRBD2. Germline loops: CDR1 MGHRA, CDR2 YSYEKL. This CDR3 is built from 19 residues. J lost 7 bases, V lost 4 bases, and 20 bases had no gene match. The CDR3 coding sequence is TGCGCCAGCAGCCGAAGTCGGGCGTACGGGACTAGAGAACGCGGGGAGCTGTTTTTT. Amino acid sequence: CASSRSRAYGTRERGELFF.

This clone was detected a few times. The V call is TRBV9, the J call TRBJ1-4; possibly TRBD1 for D (5 bases). The CDR3 runs 15 residues. Germline CDR1 SGDLS, CDR2 YYNGEE. V was trimmed by 3 bases and J by 1 base, leaving 10 bases between them. The chain's CDR3 is CASSAGAETNEKLFF. The CDR3 DNA sequence: TGTGCCAGCAGCGCTGGGGCAGAAACTAATGAAAAACTGTTTTTT.

Note on this clone: The sample has other DNA sequences that encode this CDR3 too. The chain has TRBV2 and TRBJ2-1; 9 nucleotides match TRBD1. The CDR3 length is 14 residues. CDR1 is SNHLY, CDR2 FYNNEI, per germline. V lost 5 bases to trimming and J lost 7 bases; unmatched junction nucleotides: 6. This chain's CDR3 is CASSPGQGWNEQFF. The CDR3 nucleotides read TGTGCCAGCAGTCCGGGACAGGGTTGGAATGAGCAGTTCTTC. Full variable domain (remainder filled in from reference TRBV2 and TRBJ2-1): EPEVTQTPSHQVTQMGQEVILRCVPISNHLYFYWYRQILGQKVEFLVSFYNNEISEKSEIFDDQFSVERPDGSNFTLKIRSTKLEDSAMYFCASSPGQGWNEQFFGPGTRLTVL.

The chain links TRBV29-1 to TRBJ2-2; 7 nucleotides match TRBD1. J gave up 5 bases and V 7 bases, and 10 bases lay outside the gene matches. The CDR3 runs to 14 residues. Germline values: CDR1 SQVTM, CDR2 ANQGSEA. The CDR3 reads CSADGAGGTGELFF. The CDR3 nucleotides read TGCAGCGCCGACGGGGCAGGGGGAACCGGGGAGCTGTTTTTT.

The chain employs TRBV5-4 and TRBJ2-2, with TRBD2 matching over 15 bases. After removal of 3 bases from V and 8 bases from J, the junction contained 5 bases not matched to a gene. CDR3 length: 16 residues. Germline CDR1 and CDR2: SGHNT and YYREEE (reference sequence). The CDR3 loop reads CASSYGLAGGVGELFF. In DNA form, the CDR3 reads TGTGCCAGCAGCTATGGACTAGCGGGAGGGGTAGGGGAGCTGTTTTTT.

The chain combines TRBV15 with TRBJ2-7; D tentatively reads TRBD1 or TRBD2 (5 bases each). Germline CDR1 LNHNV, CDR2 YYDKDF (reference sequence). The CDR3 sequence is 17 residues long. The germline V and J ends were trimmed by 2 bases and 2 bases, with 19 bases remaining between them. CDR3 loop: CATSRRDGAPRAYEQYF. In DNA, the CDR3 is TGTGCCACCAGCAGACGAGACGGGGCCCCACGGGCCTACGAGCAGTACTTC.

The rearrangement links TRBV13 to TRBJ2-7; 9 bases line up with TRBD1. CDR3 length equals 16 residues. Germline values: CDR1 PRHDT, CDR2 FYEKMQ (reference sequence). Germline trimming cut 5 bases from V and 5 bases from J; bases unmatched to any gene: 13. The CDR3 nucleotides are TGTGCCAGCAGCATTACCGGGACAGGGAGGGACGACGAGCAGTACTTC. This encodes CASSITGTGRDDEQYF.

The CDR3 coding sequence is TGCGCCAGCAGCCACAGCGGGCCGACCTACGAGCAGTACTTC. Translating it yields CASSHSGPTYEQYF. This chain links TRBV4-1 with TRBJ2-7, with D perhaps matching TRBD2 (6 bases). Trimming removed 3 bases from V and 2 bases from J, with 11 bases in between. The germline V gene has CDR1 MGHRA and CDR2 YSYEKL. The CDR3 spans 14 residues.